A selection of T cell receptor beta chains follows, all from one sample in a study of T cell repertoires in aging, cancer and after chemotherapy. TCRdb used MiXCR to reprocess the multiplex PCR reads, holding one entry per CDR3 protein. The table has fewer than 6,000 distinct CDR3 sequences, around 29% seen once. Sample: blood. These TCRs come from a human donor with a solid tumor. CDR3s include the opening cysteine and the closing phenylalanine or tryptophan. The order of the fields is V gene, clone size, D gene, J gene, CDR3 DNA, CDR3 protein. D genes are given only for firm matches. Some rows mark clone size as missing; the rest say once, few, many or name a class of expanded clone.

v_gene: TRBV25-1
abundance: NA
d_gene: TRBD1
j_gene: TRBJ2-7
CDR3nt: TGTGCCAGCAGTGCCACAGGGGTAACTTACGAGCAGTACTTC
CDR3aa: CASSATGVTYEQYF

v_gene: TRBV19
abundance: few
d_gene: TRBD1
j_gene: TRBJ1-1
CDR3nt: TGTGCCAGTAGTGTCGGACAGGTGAACACTGAAGCTTTCTTT
CDR3aa: CASSVGQVNTEAFF

v_gene: TRBV20-1
abundance: few
d_gene: NA
j_gene: TRBJ1-5
CDR3nt: TGCAGTGCTAGAGGACAGATGTATCAGCCCCAGCATTTT
CDR3aa: CSARGQMYQPQHF

v_gene: TRBV20-1
abundance: NA
d_gene: NA
j_gene: TRBJ2-7
CDR3nt: TGCAGTGCGCCAGGCGGGTGGGGGACCGGTCCCTACGAGCAGTACTTC
CDR3aa: CSAPGGWGTGPYEQYF

v_gene: TRBV6-2/TRBV6-3
abundance: few
d_gene: TRBD1
j_gene: TRBJ1-6
CDR3nt: TGTGCCAGCAGTCCCGGACAGGGTGGTTCACCCCTCCACTTT
CDR3aa: CASSPGQGGSPLHF

v_gene: TRBV18
abundance: NA
d_gene: TRBD2
j_gene: TRBJ2-7
CDR3nt: TGTGCCAGCTCGGATGGGACTAGCGGAGGGGGCGAGCAGTACTTC
CDR3aa: CASSDGTSGGGEQYF

v_gene: TRBV20-1
abundance: NA
d_gene: TRBD1
j_gene: TRBJ2-7
CDR3nt: TGCAGTGCGAGTCCGGGACAGGGTCCCTACGAGCAGTACTTC
CDR3aa: CSASPGQGPYEQYF

v_gene: TRBV30
abundance: medium-sized
d_gene: TRBD1
j_gene: TRBJ1-5
CDR3nt: TGTGCCTGGAAGGGGGCGAATAGCAATCAGCCCCAGCATTTT
CDR3aa: CAWKGANSNQPQHF

v_gene: TRBV28
abundance: NA
d_gene: TRBD1
j_gene: TRBJ1-5
CDR3nt: TGTGCCAGCAGTTTAGGGGACAGGGGAGGGAAGACCCAGCATTTT
CDR3aa: CASSLGDRGGKTQHF

v_gene: TRBV18
abundance: once
d_gene: NA
j_gene: TRBJ1-5
CDR3nt: TGTGCCAGCTCACCACAGGGGAGGGATCAGCCCCAGCATTTT
CDR3aa: CASSPQGRDQPQHF

v_gene: TRBV27
abundance: few
d_gene: NA
j_gene: TRBJ2-5
CDR3nt: TGTGCCAGCAGTTTACTGGATGGGCAAGAGACCCAGTACTTC
CDR3aa: CASSLLDGQETQYF

v_gene: TRBV29-1
abundance: large
d_gene: TRBD1
j_gene: TRBJ2-7
CDR3nt: TGCAGCGTTGCAAGGGACAGCGCAAGCTCCTACGAGCAGTACTTC
CDR3aa: CSVARDSASSYEQYF

v_gene: TRBV29-1
abundance: large
d_gene: TRBD2
j_gene: TRBJ2-3
CDR3nt: TGCAGCGTCGGGTCACTAGCGGTGGTGGATACGCAGTATTTT
CDR3aa: CSVGSLAVVDTQYF

v_gene: TRBV24-1
abundance: few
d_gene: NA
j_gene: TRBJ2-7
CDR3nt: TGTGCCACCAGTCGGGGATTTGGCGAGCAGTACTTC
CDR3aa: CATSRGFGEQYF

v_gene: TRBV7-6
abundance: few
d_gene: NA
j_gene: TRBJ2-1
CDR3nt: TGTGCCAGCAGCTACAGGGTAGCTGATGAGCAGTTCTTC
CDR3aa: CASSYRVADEQFF

v_gene: TRBV4-2
abundance: NA
d_gene: NA
j_gene: TRBJ2-3
CDR3nt: TGTGCCAGCAGCCAAGGGGAGAGGGATACGCAGTATTTT
CDR3aa: CASSQGERDTQYF

v_gene: TRBV18
abundance: NA
d_gene: NA
j_gene: TRBJ2-3
CDR3nt: TGTGCCAGCTCACTCCCCCAGTTCACAGATACGCAGTATTTT
CDR3aa: CASSLPQFTDTQYF

v_gene: TRBV18
abundance: NA
d_gene: TRBD1
j_gene: TRBJ1-3
CDR3nt: TGTGCCAGCTCAGGGACAGGGTTCGGAGGCAACACCATATATTTT
CDR3aa: CASSGTGFGGNTIYF

v_gene: TRBV10-2
abundance: NA
d_gene: NA
j_gene: TRBJ2-2
CDR3nt: TGCGCCAGCAGTCCTTGGCAGGGTGACACCGGGGAGCTGTTTTTT
CDR3aa: CASSPWQGDTGELFF

v_gene: TRBV20-1
abundance: NA
d_gene: NA
j_gene: TRBJ1-5
CDR3nt: TGCAGTGCTAAGTGGCCAGGGAGTAACAATCAGCCCCAGCATTTT
CDR3aa: CSAKWPGSNNQPQHF

v_gene: TRBV19
abundance: NA
d_gene: NA
j_gene: TRBJ2-2
CDR3nt: TGTGCCAGTAAGGGCAGGAACACCGGGGAGCTGTTTTTT
CDR3aa: CASKGRNTGELFF

v_gene: TRBV20-1
abundance: NA
d_gene: NA
j_gene: TRBJ2-2
CDR3nt: TGCAGTGCTAGTCAGGACTTCTATGCCGGGGAGCTGTTTTTT
CDR3aa: CSASQDFYAGELFF

v_gene: TRBV7-9
abundance: few
d_gene: NA
j_gene: TRBJ1-1
CDR3nt: TGTGCCAGCAGCTTGGACCAGTGGGCTGAAGCTTTCTTT
CDR3aa: CASSLDQWAEAFF

v_gene: TRBV30
abundance: few
d_gene: NA
j_gene: TRBJ1-4
CDR3nt: TGTGCCTGGAGTAGACAGATATCTAATGAAAAACTGTTTTTT
CDR3aa: CAWSRQISNEKLFF

v_gene: TRBV5-4
abundance: few
d_gene: TRBD1
j_gene: TRBJ2-3
CDR3nt: TGTGCCAGCAGCTTGGCAGGGGGCGCAGATACGCAGTATTTT
CDR3aa: CASSLAGGADTQYF

v_gene: TRBV7-6
abundance: NA
d_gene: NA
j_gene: TRBJ1-2
CDR3nt: TGTGCCAGCAGCTTAGAACCGGGCTCCCCGTGGAGAAGCTACACCTTC
CDR3aa: CASSLEPGSPWRSYTF